Below are 31 T cell receptor beta chains sequenced from a single sample in a study of beta chain features in type 1 diabetes. Whole-study findings and limits: Moderate yet significant TCRB CDR3 shortening was seen in Type 1 diabetes patients in all four CD4+ subsets.

The entirety of the isolated RNA underwent reverse transcription, so expressed TCRB transcripts were sequenced. Method: immunoSEQ multiplex PCR; TCRdb's copy keeps in-frame clones and lacks some. The sample shows hundreds of thousands of clones, around an eighth of them seen only once. The antigens for these receptors are not known. Input material: naive CD4+ T cells from blood. The source of these receptors is a man between 18 and 29 years old with type 1 diabetes.

This clone was picked up a small number of times. The gene calls are TRBV6-5 and TRBJ1-4; D is unresolved. CDR1 MNHEY and CDR2 SVGAGI come from the germline V gene. Trimming shortened V by 0 bases and J by 5 bases, and 7 bases separated the two germline ends. This CDR3 comprises 14 residues. DNA for the CDR3: TGTGCCAGCAGTTACTCAGACGGGAATGAAAAACTGTTTTTT. Amino acid sequence: CASSYSDGNEKLFF.

This clone showed up just a few times. Other DNA sequences within the sample encode an identical CDR3. The chain uses TRBV7-2 and TRBJ2-3, with D possibly TRBD2 on 6 matching bases. The CDR3 is 12 amino acids. Germline V gene sequence: CDR1 SGHTA, CDR2 FQGNSA. V lost 4 bases to trimming and J lost 4 bases, with 6 bases between them. The CDR3 reads CASSSGADTQYF. CDR3 DNA sequence: TGTGCCAGCAGCTCGGGGGCAGATACGCAGTATTTT.

The rearrangement uses TRBV30 and TRBJ2-5; no definite D call. There are 12 residues in the CDR3. V was pared by 4 bases and J by 4 bases, with 10 bases between. Per the germline V gene, CDR1 is GTSNPN and CDR2 is SVGIG (reference sequence). The CDR3 DNA follows: TGTGCCTGGACGCGAAAACCAGAGACCCAGTACTTC. Residues: CAWTRKPETQYF.

This clone has just a few counts. The gene calls are TRBV29-1 and TRBJ1-1; possibly TRBD1 for D (5 bases). Per germline, CDR1 SQVTM and CDR2 ANQGSEA. The V and J ends lost 4 bases and 3 bases respectively, with 12 bases between them. The CDR3 sequence is 13 residues long. CDR3 sequence: CSVGGQGDTEAFF. CDR3 in DNA: TGCAGCGTTGGTGGGCAGGGAGACACTGAAGCTTTCTTT.

This clone was seen more than once but under ten times. The gene calls are TRBV28 and TRBJ1-6, with 8 bases lining up with TRBD1. V shed 6 bases and J 8 bases; nucleotides not matched to a gene: 6. CDR1 and CDR2 from the germline V gene are MDHEN and SYDVKM. The CDR3 contains 14 residues. CDR3 amino acids: CASRSGQAYSPLHF. Here the CDR3 DNA reads TGTGCCAGCAGATCGGGACAGGCGTATTCACCCCTCCACTTT. Full variable domain (missing parts from reference TRBV28 and TRBJ1-6): DVKVTQSSRYLVKRTGEKVFLECVQDMDHENMFWYRQDPGLGLRLIYFSYDVKMKEKGDIPEGYSVSREKKERFSLILESASTNQTSMYLCASRSGQAYSPLHFGNGTRLTVT.

The chain couples TRBV7-2 to TRBJ1-6; D is undetermined. With 1 base removed from V and 5 bases from J, the gap between germline ends came to 12 bases. This CDR3 contains 16 residues. CDR1 is SGHTA and CDR2 is FQGNSA in the germline V gene. The CDR3 reads CASSLEWQRHNSPLHF. The CDR3 coding sequence is TGTGCCAGCAGCTTAGAGTGGCAGAGGCATAATTCACCCCTCCACTTT.

The chain uses TRBV7-2 and TRBJ1-5; 7 bases are a match to TRBD1. With V trimmed by 4 bases and J by 5 bases, 5 bases remained unmatched. The CDR3 loop spans 14 amino acids. Germline CDR1 and CDR2: SGHTA and FQGNSA. DNA of the CDR3: TGTGCCAGCAGCTCCCGAGGGGGCGATCAGCCCCAGCATTTT. Translation: CASSSRGGDQPQHF.

The J gene is TRBJ2-7, the V gene TRBV5-1; TRBD1 matches at 9 bases. This CDR3 region has 16 residues. J was trimmed by 4 bases and V by 0 bases; bases with no gene match: 8. Germline V gene lookup returns CDR1 SGHRS and CDR2 YFSETQ. CDR3 in DNA: TGCGCCAGCAGCTTGGGAGGGACAGGGAGCGGATACGAGCAGTACTTC. Protein product: CASSLGGTGSGYEQYF.

This clone was found a few times. V and J are TRBV27 and TRBJ2-1; perhaps TRBD2 as D (6 bases). The CDR3 is 16 residues long. CDR1 is MNHEY, CDR2 SMNVEV, per germline (reference sequence). The V end lost 4 bases, the J end lost 8 bases, and 21 bases lay between the germline ends. The CDR3 DNA sequence: TGTGCCAGCAGTTCAGGGTGGGGCGGGAATCTTGATGAGCAGTTCTTC. Its protein is CASSSGWGGNLDEQFF.

This clone was counted only a few times. This chain uses TRBV6-5 with TRBJ2-7; a possible D gene is TRBD2 (6 bases). CDR3 size: 14 residues. Trimming took 0 bases from V and 2 from J, leaving 8 bases between them. CDR1 MNHEY and CDR2 SVGAGI come from the germline V gene. This chain's CDR3 is CASSYSGEAYEQYF. The CDR3 region has the DNA TGTGCCAGCAGTTACTCAGGGGAGGCCTACGAGCAGTACTTC.

This clone was seen a handful of times. The chain is built from TRBV5-1 and TRBJ2-7, with 8 bases aligning to TRBD2. The CDR3 extends over 14 amino acids. Germline lookup yields CDR1 SGHRS and CDR2 YFSETQ. V gave up 0 bases and J gave up 3 bases; unmatched junction bases: 2. CDR3 residues: CASSLGLASYEQYF. The CDR3 DNA is TGCGCCAGCAGCTTGGGACTAGCGAGCTACGAGCAGTACTTC. Filled out from reference TRBV5-1 and TRBJ2-7, the complete variable domain reads KAGVTQTPRYLIKTRGQQVTLSCSPISGHRSVSWYQQTPGQGLQFLFEYFSETQRNKGNFPGRFSGRQFSNSRSEMNVSTLELGDSALYLCASSLGLASYEQYFGPGTRLTVT.

In this sample, this clone turned up a few times. The sample contains more than one DNA sequence encoding this CDR3. The chain couples TRBV28 to TRBJ2-7; no clear D gene. CDR3 length: 11 residues. Trimming took 5 bases from V and 1 from J, leaving 3 bases between them. CDR1 and CDR2 (germline): MDHEN, SYDVKM. CDR3 nucleotides: TGTGCCAGCAGTGGGTCCTACGAGCAGTACTTC. It translates to CASSGSYEQYF.

As for this clone: Germline and junction disagree at one end, which may indicate a read error. V is TRBV2 and J is TRBJ1-4, with 7 bases that match TRBD1. The CDR3 has 14 amino acids. Per the germline V gene, CDR1 is SNHLY and CDR2 is FYNNEI. CDR3 sequence reads: CASREGTANEKLFF. The DNA of the CDR3 is TGTGCCAGCAGGGAAGGGACAGCGAATGAAAAACTGTTTTTT.

The sample holds a few counts of this clone. V and J are TRBV27 and TRBJ1-5; D gene unclear. This CDR3 spans 13 amino acids. V shed 11 bases and J shed 1 base, with 12 bases lying between them. The germline CDR1 and CDR2 sequences are MNHEY and SMNVEV (reference sequence). The CDR3 DNA is TGTGCCTCACCGAGGGTGAGCAATCAGCCCCAGCATTTT. Protein product: CASPRVSNQPQHF.

V is TRBV7-9 and J is TRBJ2-7; D might be TRBD2 (5 bases). V dropped 5 bases and J dropped 6 bases, with 23 bases sitting between them. The CDR3 runs 16 residues. Per germline, CDR1 SEHNR and CDR2 FQNEAQ (reference sequence). CDR3 region: CASSPPGLASASEQYF. CDR3 DNA: TGTGCCAGCAGCCCGCCCGGCCTAGCCTCGGCTAGCGAGCAGTACTTC.

The V call is TRBV9, the J call TRBJ2-4; the match to TRBD2 covers 7 bases. The germline CDR1 and CDR2 sequences are SGDLS and YYNGEE. CDR3 size: 14 residues. The junction had 4 bases not matched to a gene; V was cut back by 2 bases and J by 5 bases. The CDR3 loop reads CASSVGGFENIQYF. In nucleotides, the CDR3 is TGTGCCAGCAGCGTCGGGGGGTTTGAAAACATTCAGTACTTC.

This clone occurred a few times. The rearrangement joins TRBV2 to TRBJ2-4; D is undetermined. Germline CDR1 reads SNHLY; CDR2 reads FYNNEI. CDR3 length: 12 amino acids. Trimming left V 7 bases short and J 3 bases short, with 7 bases between. In nucleotides, the CDR3 is TGTGCCAGCAAAGACCTCAAAAACATTCAGTACTTC. It encodes CASKDLKNIQYF.

Worth noting for this clone: Other nucleotide sequences in the sample specify the same CDR3. J is TRBJ2-7 and V is TRBV7-9; no firm D call. There are 14 residues in the CDR3. V was trimmed by 1 base and J by 0 bases, leaving 7 bases between them. The germline V gene has CDR1 SEHNR and CDR2 FQNEAQ (reference sequence). CDR3 in amino acids: CASSLGQVSYEQYF. Written as DNA, the CDR3 is TGTGCCAGCAGCTTAGGCCAGGTCTCCTACGAGCAGTACTTC.

This clone appeared a few times. The rearrangement joins TRBV6-5 to TRBJ1-6; no reliable D call. CDR3 length equals 13 residues. Germline CDR1 MNHEY, CDR2 SVGAGI. V lost 8 bases and J lost 8, with 13 bases in between. The DNA of the CDR3 is TGTGCCAGCCAACGGGGTATTGATTCACCCCTCCACTTT. The encoded protein is CASQRGIDSPLHF.

This clone was seen a handful of times. The genes are TRBV12-2 and TRBJ1-1. TRBV12-2 is tagged as a pseudogene. The CDR3 is 16 residues long. In nucleotides, the CDR3 is TGTGCAAGTCGCTTTCCCCCATGCAGGGGAGGGCCTGAAGCTTTCTTT. Protein: CASRFPPCRGGPEAFF.

This clone was counted a few times. In DNA, the CDR3 is TGTGCCAGCTATGTTAAACCAGGTAACACTGAAGCTTTCTTT. It is translated as CASYVKPGNTEAFF. This chain links TRBV28 with TRBJ1-1, with unresolved D. This CDR3 spans 14 amino acids. The V end lost 8 bases, the J end lost 2 bases, and 15 bases lay between the germline ends. Per the germline V gene, CDR1 is MDHEN and CDR2 is SYDVKM.

With respect to this clone: Other DNA sequences in the sample encode the same CDR3. This chain links TRBV30 with TRBJ1-5; perhaps TRBD1 as D (6 bases). The CDR3 sequence is 13 residues long. Trimming cost V 1 base and J 6 bases, with 10 bases left between them. Germline CDR1 is GTSNPN and CDR2 is SVGIG (reference sequence). In DNA form, the CDR3 reads TGTGCCTGGAGTGGAGGGGGAGGTCAGCCCCAGCATTTT. It encodes CAWSGGGGQPQHF.

The gene calls are TRBV4-2 and TRBJ2-5; 9 bases fit TRBD2. The DNA end is a closer match to TRBJ2-7, so the J assignment may be wrong. The CDR3 contains 15 residues. The germline gives CDR1 LGHNA, CDR2 YNFKEQ. The CDR3 nucleotides read TGTGCCAGCAGCCAAGATCCTAGCGGGAACTACGAGCAGTACTTC. Amino acids: CASSQDPSGNYEQYF.

This clone was seen more than once but under ten times. This rearrangement joins TRBV20-1 to TRBJ1-6; D gene ambiguous. The V gene's germline CDR1 is DFQATT and CDR2 SNEGSKA (reference sequence). V lost 3 bases, J lost 10 bases, and 7 bases lay in between. CDR3 size: 11 residues. The CDR3: CSASGGSPLHF. CDR3 bases: TGCAGTGCTAGCGGCGGATCACCCCTCCACTTT.

The chain joins TRBV5-1 to TRBJ2-7; 14 bases align to TRBD2. After removal of 3 bases from V and 5 bases from J, the junction contained 10 bases not matched to a gene. Looked up from germline, CDR1 is SGHRS and CDR2 is YFSETQ. This CDR3 has 17 residues. This chain's CDR3 is CASSSFAGTSGSDEQYF. The CDR3 nucleotides are TGCGCCAGCAGCTCTTTTGCCGGGACTAGCGGGAGCGACGAGCAGTACTTC.

The sample holds a few counts of this clone. The chain combines TRBV2 with TRBJ1-1, with D unclear. V lost 6 bases and J 5 bases, leaving 10 bases between the germline ends. This CDR3 is built from 12 residues. Germline V gene sequence: CDR1 SNHLY, CDR2 FYNNEI. DNA of the CDR3: TGTGCCAGCAGACCCCCGGGGACTGAAGCTTTCTTT. This gives the protein CASRPPGTEAFF.

The chain recombines TRBV14 with TRBJ2-1; the D gene is possibly TRBD2 (6 bases). This CDR3 is 17 amino acids long. Germline V CDR1 and CDR2: SGHDN, FVKESK. Trimming took off 5 bases at V and 0 bases at J, with 17 bases between the two ends. Here the CDR3 DNA reads TGTGCCAGCAGCTTCGGGATAGCGGATAGCTCCTACAATGAGCAGTTCTTC. As protein: CASSFGIADSSYNEQFF.

CDR3 protein: CASSQVLADPIGEQYF. CDR3 nucleotide sequence: TGCGCCAGCAGCCAGGTTCTAGCGGACCCTATTGGGGAGCAGTACTTC. J is TRBJ2-7 and V is TRBV4-1; 7 nucleotides line up with TRBD2. CDR1 is MGHRA, CDR2 YSYEKL, per germline. This CDR3 region has 16 residues. V gave up 3 bases and J gave up 7 bases; unmatched junction bases: 15.

This chain connects TRBV6-6 to TRBJ2-1; tentatively, D is TRBD2 (5 bases). CDR3 size: 16 residues. V lost 5 bases and J 0 bases, leaving 14 bases between the germline ends. Germline CDR1 MNHNY, CDR2 SVGAGI (reference sequence). The CDR3 spells CASSPHTRSSYNEQFF. DNA of the CDR3: TGTGCCAGCAGTCCTCATACTAGAAGCTCCTACAATGAGCAGTTCTTC.

A remark on this clone: Other nucleotide sequences from this sample produce the same CDR3. The chain employs TRBV30 and TRBJ1-1; the D is unclear. The CDR3 length is 11 residues. Germline V gives CDR1 GTSNPN, CDR2 SVGIG (reference sequence). Trimming removed 5 bases at V and 11 bases at J, with 15 bases between. In nucleotides, the CDR3 is TGTGCCTGGGACCGGGTTCGTGGGGCTTTCTTT. This translates into CAWDRVRGAFF.

A few counts support this clone. The chain couples TRBV29-1 to TRBJ1-1; D remains ambiguous. This CDR3 has 13 residues. Trimming took 8 bases from V and 6 from J, leaving 19 bases between them. From germline, CDR1 is SQVTM and CDR2 ANQGSEA. CDR3 sequence: CSTQEGWEAEAFF. The CDR3 nucleotides are TGCAGCACCCAGGAAGGGTGGGAGGCTGAAGCTTTCTTT.